Following are 28 T cell receptor beta chains from one sample sequenced in a study of T cell repertoires in cytomegalovirus infection. In TCRdb, the reads were re-called with MiXCR into one record per CDR3 protein. The table records around 740,000 distinct CDR3 sequences, 35% of them present only once. Sequenced material: PBMCs. These TCRs come from a human donor in good health (CMV status not recorded). Some clones in this sample may be carry-over from other donors' samples.

A few counts support this clonotype. This chain connects TRBV15 to TRBJ2-2, with unresolved D. CDR3 length: 15 amino acids. V was cut by 4 bases and J by 1 base, with 10 bases left in between. CDR1 LNHNV and CDR2 YYDKDF come from the germline V gene (reference sequence). The chain's CDR3 is CATSIVWKNTGELFF. The DNA of the CDR3 is TGTGCCACCAGCATCGTCTGGAAGAACACCGGGGAGCTGTTTTTT.

J is TRBJ1-1 and V is TRBV5-6; tentative D call: TRBD1 (5 bases). This CDR3 comprises 11 residues. V was clipped by 4 bases and J by 7 bases, with 8 bases between them. From germline, CDR1 is SGHDT and CDR2 YYEEEE. CDR3 protein: CASSGGGEAFF. CDR3 DNA sequence: TGTGCCAGCAGCGGGGGGGGTGAAGCTTTCTTT.

The J gene is TRBJ2-5, the V gene TRBV19; possible D gene TRBD1, 6 bases. CDR3 length equals 16 residues. Per germline, CDR1 LNHDA and CDR2 SQIVND (reference sequence). V was cut by 3 bases and J by 3 bases, with 17 bases left in between. CDR3 loop: CASSIGARTEEETQYF. CDR3 nucleotide sequence: TGTGCCAGTAGTATTGGTGCTCGGACAGAAGAAGAGACCCAGTACTTC.

The rearrangement joins TRBV10-3 to TRBJ1-5; maybe TRBD1 (6 bases). Trimming pared 3 bases from V and 6 bases from J, leaving 15 bases between. Germline CDR1 reads ENHRY; CDR2 reads SYGVKD. The CDR3 is 15 amino acids. Here the CDR3 reads CAISDTGRGVQPQHF. CDR3 bases: TGTGCCATCAGTGATACAGGGAGAGGGGTTCAGCCCCAGCATTTT.

The chain links TRBV12-5 to TRBJ2-2; D remains ambiguous. The CDR3 extends over 12 amino acids. V was clipped by 3 bases and J by 7 bases, with 6 bases between them. From germline, CDR1 is LGHNT and CDR2 FRNRAP. CDR3 amino acids: CASGFFLGELFF. Here the CDR3 DNA reads TGTGCTAGTGGTTTCTTCCTCGGGGAGCTGTTTTTT.

V gene TRBV5-1 combines with J gene TRBJ2-2; D may be TRBD1 (5 bases). Trimming stripped 0 bases from V and 5 bases from J, with 14 bases between. CDR1 and CDR2 from the germline V gene are SGHRS and YFSETQ. The CDR3 has 16 residues. Here the CDR3 reads CASSLGQGPLTGELFF. The CDR3 DNA reads as TGCGCCAGCAGCTTGGGTCAGGGCCCACTTACCGGGGAGCTGTTTTTT.

This sequence joins TRBV6-1 and TRBJ2-5; D is unresolved. The V gene lost 1 base and the J gene lost 1 base, with 4 bases spanning the gap. CDR3 length equals 13 residues. The V gene's germline CDR1 is MNHNS and CDR2 SASEGT. The CDR3 loop is CASSEGGQETQYF. In nucleotides, the CDR3 is TGTGCCAGCAGTGAAGGGGGCCAAGAGACCCAGTACTTC.

A word on this clonotype: Being one base from a much bigger clone, this may be a read error. The chain has TRBV7-2 and TRBJ2-3, with 7 bases identical to TRBD2. This CDR3 has 15 residues. CDR1 SGHTA and CDR2 FQGNSA come from the germline V gene. DNA for the CDR3: TGTGCCACCAGCAGACCTAGCGGCTCTCAAGATACGCAGTATTTT. This translates into CATSRPSGSQDTQYF.

V is TRBV19 and J is TRBJ1-2; D might be TRBD1 (6 bases). V lost 7 bases, J lost 7 bases, and 19 bases lay in between. Germline V CDR1 and CDR2: LNHDA, SQIVND (reference sequence). This CDR3 spans 14 amino acids. The DNA for the CDR3 is TGTGCCAGTACCCCGGACAGAATTGCTGGTGGCTACACCTTC. As protein: CASTPDRIAGGYTF.

This rearrangement joins TRBV4-1 to TRBJ2-7; 8 bases are a match to TRBD1. The CDR3 is made up of 15 amino acids. With V trimmed by 2 bases and J by 5 bases, 8 bases remained unmatched. Per the germline V gene, CDR1 is MGHRA and CDR2 is YSYEKL. This CDR3 reads CASSQFQGAGDEQYF. The CDR3 DNA is TGCGCCAGCAGCCAATTTCAGGGGGCTGGCGACGAGCAGTACTTC.

The chain is built from TRBV7-9 and TRBJ2-5; D is unresolved. V was shortened by 1 base and J by 2 bases, with 11 bases between the two germline ends. From germline, CDR1 is SEHNR and CDR2 FQNEAQ (reference sequence). There are 15 residues in the CDR3. CDR3 sequence reads: CASSLGDKIQETQYF. CDR3 DNA: TGTGCCAGCAGCTTAGGAGATAAGATACAAGAGACCCAGTACTTC. The full variable domain, in which reference TRBV7-9 and TRBJ2-5 provide the parts outside the CDR3, is DTGVSQNPRHKITKRGQNVTFRCDPISEHNRLYWYRQTLGQGPEFLTYFQNEAQLEKSRLLSDRFSAERPKGSFSTLEIQRTEQGDSAMYLCASSLGDKIQETQYFGPGTRLLVL.

A few counts support this clonotype. The chain uses TRBV12-3 or TRBV12-4 and TRBJ1-5; D possibly corresponds to TRBD1 (6 bases). The V end lost 5 bases, the J end lost 2 bases, and 10 bases lay between the germline ends. The CDR3 loop spans 14 amino acids. DNA for the CDR3: TGTGCCAGCAGTCAGGGGATCGGCAATCAGCCCCAGCATTTT. It yields the protein CASSQGIGNQPQHF.

This clonotype was seen only a few times. This sequence joins TRBV6-2 or TRBV6-3 and TRBJ2-7; weak D call: TRBD2 (5 bases). Looked up from germline, CDR1 is MNHEY and CDR2 is SVGEGT. CDR3 length: 15 amino acids. The germline V and J ends were trimmed by 2 bases and 4 bases, with 15 bases remaining between them. The CDR3: CASSYRGGTLYEQYF. Written as DNA, the CDR3 is TGTGCCAGCAGTTACAGAGGAGGTACCCTGTACGAGCAGTACTTC.

This clonotype was seen just once. No conserved phenylalanine or tryptophan ends this CDR3, so it is likely a read error. This chain connects TRBV7-4 to TRBJ2-2; maybe TRBD1 (6 bases). CDR1 is SGHVT, CDR2 SQSDAQ, per germline. The CDR3 runs to 17 residues. The germline V and J ends were trimmed by 0 bases and 0 bases, with 11 bases remaining between them. This CDR3 is CASSLAAGEPNTGELFC. CDR3 sequence (DNA): TGTGCCAGCAGCTTAGCAGCAGGGGAGCCGAACACCGGGGAGCTGTTTTGT.

This chain links TRBV12-3 or TRBV12-4 with TRBJ1-1; 9 positions match TRBD1. Trimming took 7 bases from V and 7 from J; bases not matched to a gene: 7. This CDR3 spans 13 amino acids. This chain's CDR3 is CASTMGQGSEAFF. DNA for the CDR3: TGTGCCAGCACCATGGGACAGGGAAGTGAAGCTTTCTTT.

The chain has TRBV28 and TRBJ2-1; 7 bases map to TRBD1. The J segment lost 3 bases and the V segment lost 2 bases, leaving 13 bases of the junction unmatched. This CDR3 region has 18 residues. Germline loops: CDR1 MDHEN, CDR2 SYDVKM. The CDR3 reads CASSLLNTGALLYNEQFF. The CDR3 coding sequence is TGTGCCAGCAGTTTACTTAACACAGGGGCTCTTCTCTACAATGAGCAGTTCTTC.

This clonotype showed up many times. J is TRBJ2-6 and V is TRBV7-9; 10 bases are shared with TRBD2. The CDR3 consists of 20 residues. With 0 bases clipped from V and 0 bases from J, the junction kept 8 bases outside the gene matches. Germline V gene data show CDR1 as SEHNR and CDR2 as FQNEAQ (reference sequence). The CDR3 DNA is TGTGCCAGCAGCTTAGCGCGAGGTCTAGCGGGGGACTCTGGGGCCAACGTCCTGACTTTC. Its protein product is CASSLARGLAGDSGANVLTF.

The chain employs TRBV5-8 and TRBJ1-5; 10 nucleotides agree with TRBD1. V lost 2 bases and J lost 8; bases outside the gene matches: 13. Germline CDR1 SGHTS, CDR2 YDEGEE. The CDR3 totals 17 residues. The CDR3 is CASSFYGTGEVRKPQHF. CDR3 nucleotides: TGTGCCAGCAGCTTTTATGGGACAGGGGAGGTGAGGAAGCCCCAGCATTTT.

A few counts support this clonotype. V gene TRBV10-2 combines with J gene TRBJ1-2; TRBD1 matches 9 bases. The CDR3 sequence is 12 residues long. Losses at the gene ends were 8 bases for V and 13 bases for J; bases not matched to a gene: 11. CDR1 is WSHSY and CDR2 is SAAADI in the germline V gene. CDR3 sequence: CASAPGTGHPTF. CDR3 bases: TGCGCCAGCGCTCCCGGGACAGGGCACCCCACCTTC.

Details on this clonotype: Germline and junction disagree at one end, which may indicate a read error. This sequence joins TRBV6-5 and TRBJ2-7; D is undetermined. The germline CDR1 and CDR2 sequences are MNHEY and SVGAGI. This CDR3 is built from 13 residues. The CDR3, as DNA: TGTTCCAGCAGTCCGGACGGATACTACGAGCAGTACTTC. It is translated as CSSSPDGYYEQYF.

This CDR3 reads CASNPDGQLPYNEQFF. CDR3 sequence (DNA): TGTGCCAGCAACCCAGATGGACAGTTACCCTACAATGAGCAGTTCTTC. The rearrangement joins TRBV27 to TRBJ2-1; possibly TRBD1 for D (6 bases). V lost 7 bases to trimming and J lost 2 bases, with 18 bases between them. The CDR3 spans 16 residues. Germline V gene lookup returns CDR1 MNHEY and CDR2 SMNVEV (reference sequence).

The J gene is TRBJ1-2, the V gene TRBV30; D remains ambiguous. With 2 bases removed from V and 6 bases from J, the gap between germline ends came to 10 bases. CDR3 length: 12 residues. Per the germline V gene, CDR1 is GTSNPN and CDR2 is SVGIG (reference sequence). Here the CDR3 reads CAWSFRLHGYTF. The CDR3 DNA reads as TGTGCCTGGAGTTTCCGGTTGCATGGCTACACCTTC.

This clonotype was detected a few times. This sequence joins TRBV28 and TRBJ1-1, with D perhaps TRBD1 (6 bases). The germline CDR1 and CDR2 sequences are MDHEN and SYDVKM. CDR3 size: 17 residues. V was shortened by 6 bases and J by 0 bases, with 20 bases between the two germline ends. CDR3 nucleotides: TGTGCCAGCAGGCCCAGAACGACAGGCGCCTTGAACACTGAAGCTTTCTTT. It encodes CASRPRTTGALNTEAFF.

The chain recombines TRBV28 with TRBJ1-6, with D possibly being TRBD1 (6 bases). CDR3 length equals 14 residues. CDR1 is MDHEN, CDR2 SYDVKM, per germline. Trimming left V 3 bases short and J 17 bases short, with 20 bases between. CDR3 protein: CASSFRGDFIQIHF. The CDR3 DNA reads TGTGCCAGCAGTTTCAGGGGCGACTTCATCCAAATCCACTTT. Complete variable domain (other parts from reference TRBV28 and TRBJ1-6): DVKVTQSSRYLVKRTGEKVFLECVQDMDHENMFWYRQDPGLGLRLIYFSYDVKMKEKGDIPEGYSVSREKKERFSLILESASTNQTSMYLCASSFRGDFIQIHFGNGTRLTVT.

This clonotype appeared many times. The chain employs TRBV7-2 and TRBJ2-6; D is uncertain. Trimming removed 6 bases from V and 4 bases from J, with 13 bases in between. CDR1 and CDR2 from the germline V gene are SGHTA and FQGNSA. This CDR3 region has 15 residues. CDR3 sequence reads: CASRTNEGGANVLTF. CDR3 sequence (DNA): TGTGCCAGCAGGACCAACGAAGGCGGGGCCAACGTCCTGACTTTC.

This clonotype appeared a few times. The chain recombines TRBV11-2 with TRBJ2-1; D is tentatively TRBD1 or TRBD2 (5 bases each). V was shortened by 5 bases and J by 10 bases, with 18 bases between the two germline ends. Germline CDR1 reads SGHAT; CDR2 reads FQNNGV. This CDR3 is built from 14 residues. The DNA of the CDR3 is TGTGCCAGCAGCCTTGAAGGGACCTCAAGGGAGCAGTTCTTC. Translation: CASSLEGTSREQFF.

This chain connects TRBV7-2 to TRBJ2-5, with 7 bases that match TRBD2. This CDR3 spans 14 amino acids. CDR1 is SGHTA and CDR2 is FQGNSA in the germline V gene. V trimming: 6 bases; J trimming: 1 base; junction bases outside the gene matches: 5. The CDR3 DNA reads TGTGCCAGCAGTCTCCAGCGGGGCCAAGAGACCCAGTACTTC. Amino acid sequence: CASSLQRGQETQYF.

This clonotype was picked up a small number of times. J is TRBJ2-2 and V is TRBV7-2; TRBD2 is a possible D gene (5 bases). The CDR3 consists of 16 residues. CDR1 SGHTA and CDR2 FQGNSA come from the germline V gene. V was clipped by 2 bases and J by 0 bases, with 10 bases between them. The CDR3 spells CASSLNSGANTGELFF. DNA of the CDR3: TGTGCCAGCAGCTTAAACAGCGGAGCGAACACCGGGGAGCTGTTTTTT. Combining the CDR3 with reference TRBV7-2 and TRBJ2-2 gives the whole variable domain GAGVSQSPSNKVTEKGKDVELRCDPISGHTALYWYRQSLGQGLEFLIYFQGNSAPDKSGLPSDRFSAERTGGSVSTLTIQRTQQEDSAVYLCASSLNSGANTGELFFGEGSRLTVL.